The 27 T cell receptor beta chains given below trace back to one sample, sequenced in a study of beta chain features in type 1 diabetes. As every portion of the isolated RNA was reverse transcribed, the sequencing read expressed TCRB transcripts. Generated by immunoSEQ multiplex PCR, the TCRdb table keeps only in-frame clones and is missing some. The top ten hold approximately 0.6% of the sample, which has some 360,000 clones, 9.6% seen once. Which antigens these TCRs recognize remains unknown. Overall study findings and caveats: Moderately but significantly shorter TCRB CDR3s were found in Type 1 diabetes patients in all four CD4+ subsets.

Sequenced: central memory CD4+ T cells from blood. Receptor source: a man under 40 with type 1 diabetes.

This clone has just a few counts. The chain joins TRBV5-1 to TRBJ2-3; 10 positions match TRBD1. V shed 5 bases, J shed 2 bases, and the junction held 5 bases outside the gene matches. The germline CDR1 and CDR2 sequences are SGHRS and YFSETQ. CDR3 size: 15 residues. The DNA of the CDR3 is TGCGCCAGCAGTCCGGACAGGGGGGCCACAGATACGCAGTATTTT. Residues: CASSPDRGATDTQYF.

This clone was recorded a few times. This chain uses TRBV11-2 with TRBJ2-4; D possibly matches TRBD1 or TRBD2 (7 bases each). The CDR3 loop spans 19 amino acids. Trimming shortened V by 5 bases and J by 0 bases, and 23 bases separated the two germline ends. Germline V lookup: CDR1 SGHAT, CDR2 FQNNGV. The CDR3 is CASSLGGSSGLLAKNIQYF. CDR3 bases: TGTGCCAGCAGCCTAGGGGGCTCTAGCGGATTATTAGCCAAAAACATTCAGTACTTC.

The V gene is TRBV28, the J gene TRBJ2-6; D gene uncertain. Trimming cost V 7 bases and J 0 bases, with 4 bases left between them. CDR3 length: 13 residues. CDR1 MDHEN and CDR2 SYDVKM come from the germline V gene. The DNA of the CDR3 is TGTGCCAGCATGGACTCTGGGGCCAACGTCCTGACTTTC. It is translated as CASMDSGANVLTF.

This clone was observed a handful of times. This chain links TRBV10-3 with TRBJ1-5; D is perhaps TRBD1 (6 bases). The germline V gene has CDR1 ENHRY and CDR2 SYGVKD. CDR3 length: 13 amino acids. The V end lost 5 bases, the J end lost 3 bases, and 8 bases lay between the germline ends. The CDR3 here is CAISTGNNQPQHF. CDR3 coding DNA: TGTGCCATCAGTACAGGGAACAATCAGCCCCAGCATTTT.

This clone was counted ten times or more. The rearrangement links TRBV2 to TRBJ2-7, with D unresolved. Germline assignment: CDR1 SNHLY and CDR2 FYNNEI. The CDR3 loop spans 12 amino acids. Trimming removed 0 bases from V and 5 bases from J, with 5 bases in between. CDR3 in DNA: TGTGCCAGCAGTGAAGCCTTCAACGAGCAGTACTTC. It translates to CASSEAFNEQYF.

This clone has more than one count but fewer than ten. The V gene is TRBV7-3, the J gene TRBJ1-1, with D unresolved. V was shortened by 5 bases and J by 0 bases, with 10 bases between the two germline ends. CDR3 size: 14 residues. The germline V gene encodes CDR1 SGHTA and CDR2 FQGTGA. DNA of the CDR3: TGTGCCAGCAGCCCGAGCGCAATGAACACTGAAGCTTTCTTT. This gives the protein CASSPSAMNTEAFF.

The CDR3 sequence: CASSSYTTGTDTQYF. The CDR3 DNA follows: TGTGCCAGCAGCTCGTACACCACTGGCACAGATACGCAGTATTTT. The rearrangement uses TRBV7-3 and TRBJ2-3; unclear D gene. CDR3 length: 15 residues. Trimming cost V 4 bases and J 1 base, with 12 bases left between them. Germline lookup yields CDR1 SGHTA and CDR2 FQGTGA.

The V and J genes are TRBV9 and TRBJ2-1; the match to TRBD2 covers 7 bases. From germline, CDR1 is SGDLS and CDR2 YYNGEE. The V segment lost 1 base and the J segment 4 bases; nucleotides outside the gene matches: 5. This CDR3 is built from 15 residues. DNA of the CDR3: TGTGCCAGCAGCGTAAACCCTAGCGGTTACAATGAGCAGTTCTTC. It is translated as CASSVNPSGYNEQFF.

In this sample, this clone turned up a few times. The chain is built from TRBV9 and TRBJ1-1, with D uncertain. The V end was cut by 0 bases, the J end by 3 bases, with 6 bases between. Germline V gene lookup returns CDR1 SGDLS and CDR2 YYNGEE. The CDR3 is 13 residues long. CDR3 loop: CASSVDGYTEAFF. The CDR3 coding sequence is TGTGCCAGCAGCGTAGATGGCTACACTGAAGCTTTCTTT.

This clone was detected a few times. The chain employs TRBV6-5 and TRBJ2-7; D not certain. Germline V gene lookup returns CDR1 MNHEY and CDR2 SVGAGI. V lost 0 bases, J lost 2 bases, and 11 bases lay in between. This CDR3 contains 15 residues. DNA for the CDR3: TGTGCCAGCAGTTACTCTCGGCAGACCACCTACGAGCAGTACTTC. Its protein product is CASSYSRQTTYEQYF.

This sequence joins TRBV30 and TRBJ2-5; D ambiguous. The CDR3 extends over 13 amino acids. The V gene's germline CDR1 is GTSNPN and CDR2 SVGIG (reference sequence). The V gene lost 0 bases and the J gene lost 5 bases, with 10 bases spanning the gap. CDR3 in DNA: TGTGCCTGGAGTGTGGGGAATGCGGAGACCCAGTACTTC. It encodes CAWSVGNAETQYF.

In its sample, this clone was seen a few times. The chain combines TRBV5-1 with TRBJ1-5, with D unresolved. The CDR3 is 14 amino acids. The germline gives CDR1 SGHRS, CDR2 YFSETQ. Trimming took 0 bases from V and 3 from J, leaving 7 bases between them. The DNA for the CDR3 is TGCGCCAGCAGCTTGGACGGCCTCAATCAGCCCCAGCATTTT. It is translated as CASSLDGLNQPQHF.

The V and J genes are TRBV7-2 and TRBJ2-1; D may be TRBD1 (6 bases). CDR3 length equals 15 residues. CDR1 and CDR2 (germline): SGHTA, FQGNSA. The V gene lost 2 bases and the J gene lost 8 bases, with 16 bases spanning the gap. The CDR3 is CASSLTGSKFDEQFF. CDR3 nucleotide sequence: TGTGCCAGCAGCTTAACAGGGTCCAAGTTCGATGAGCAGTTCTTC.

The table lists this clone with a few counts. This chain links TRBV7-2 with TRBJ2-3, with a possible D match to TRBD2 (6 bases). CDR1 SGHTA and CDR2 FQGNSA come from the germline V gene. The V end lost 5 bases, the J end lost 1 base, and 16 bases lay between the germline ends. The CDR3 extends over 16 amino acids. As DNA, the CDR3 is TGTGCCAGCAGCCCCCTCGGGGGAGCCCGCACAGATACGCAGTATTTT. This codes for CASSPLGGARTDTQYF.

This clone was seen more than once but under ten times. The J gene is TRBJ2-7, the V gene TRBV18; perhaps TRBD2 as D (5 bases). The CDR3 totals 15 residues. Trimming took 4 bases from V and 6 from J, leaving 19 bases between them. Germline CDR1 and CDR2: KGHSH and LQKENI. The DNA for the CDR3 is TGTGCCAGCTCACAGACCCTCTTGGAAGGAGGCGAGCAGTACTTC. The encoded protein is CASSQTLLEGGEQYF.

This clone showed up many times. The same CDR3 can be traced to other DNA sequences in this sample. J is TRBJ1-5 and V is TRBV4-3; unclear D gene. CDR3 size: 13 residues. V lost 0 bases and J lost 7, with 7 bases in between. From germline, CDR1 is LGHNA and CDR2 YSLEER. CDR3 sequence reads: CASSQDQNQPQHF. The CDR3 DNA reads as TGCGCCAGCAGCCAAGATCAGAACCAGCCCCAGCATTTT.

The sample holds many counts of this clone. No conserved phenylalanine or tryptophan ends this CDR3, so it is likely a read error. It is unclear where the CDR3 begins or ends on the DNA, so no DNA is shown, and the CDR3 is as TCRdb lists it. This chain uses TRBV23-1 with TRBJ2-7; the DNA was not used to check the table's D call, TRBD1. TRBV23-1 is identified as an open reading frame with a role that is uncertain. The CDR3 has 10 amino acids, counting both end residues. The CDR3 reads CASSPGTGFT.

This clone was found a few times. This chain uses TRBV5-1 with TRBJ1-2, with D perhaps matching TRBD1 (5 bases). V lost 4 bases and J 8 bases, leaving 15 bases between the germline ends. Germline CDR1 reads SGHRS; CDR2 reads YFSETQ. The CDR3 runs to 13 residues. The CDR3 loop is CASSETRVSGYTF. In DNA, the CDR3 is TGCGCCAGCAGCGAAACCAGGGTATCCGGCTACACCTTC.

In its sample, this clone was seen a few times. The chain recombines TRBV28 with TRBJ2-1; TRBD1 matches at 8 bases. CDR3 size: 14 residues. Germline loops: CDR1 MDHEN, CDR2 SYDVKM. V trimming: 2 bases; J trimming: 12 bases; junction bases outside the gene matches: 9. As DNA, the CDR3 is TGTGCCAGCAGTTTAGTATCGGCAGGGGGCGGGCAGTTCTTC. Residues: CASSLVSAGGGQFF.

The chain recombines TRBV7-2 with TRBJ1-2; TRBD1 agrees at 7 bases. The CDR3 spans 16 residues. With 0 bases clipped from V and 3 bases from J, the junction kept 7 bases outside the gene matches. The V gene's germline CDR1 is SGHTA and CDR2 FQGNSA. The CDR3 is CASSLALTGNDYGYTF. As DNA, the CDR3 is TGTGCCAGCAGCTTAGCCTTGACAGGGAACGACTATGGCTACACCTTC.

The V and J genes are TRBV28 and TRBJ1-1, with 7 bases identical to TRBD1. The germline CDR1 and CDR2 sequences are MDHEN and SYDVKM. Germline trimming cut 3 bases from V and 1 base from J; bases unmatched to any gene: 5. The CDR3 is 15 amino acids. The CDR3 loop is CASSFWGQRNTEAFF. The DNA for the CDR3 is TGTGCCAGCAGTTTCTGGGGACAGCGGAACACTGAAGCTTTCTTT.

This clone was seen a few times. The genes are TRBV7-2 and TRBJ2-5; TRBD1 matches 8 bases. V lost 6 bases, J lost 5 bases, and 5 bases stayed unmatched. The CDR3 contains 13 residues. The germline V gene encodes CDR1 SGHTA and CDR2 FQGNSA. The CDR3 reads CASRPTGGETQYF. CDR3 nucleotides: TGTGCCAGCAGGCCTACAGGGGGTGAGACCCAGTACTTC.

This clone has just a few counts. The J gene is TRBJ1-2, the V gene TRBV6-6, with 7 positions matching TRBD1. V lost 6 bases and J lost 3; bases outside the gene matches: 7. Germline CDR1 reads MNHNY; CDR2 reads SVGAGI (reference sequence). The CDR3 is made up of 14 amino acids. The CDR3 is CASRETTGDYGYTF. The CDR3 DNA follows: TGTGCCAGCAGGGAGACCACAGGGGACTATGGCTACACCTTC.

This chain links TRBV28 with TRBJ1-1; 8 bases align to TRBD1. V lost 6 bases and J lost 0; bases outside the gene matches: 3. Germline V gives CDR1 MDHEN, CDR2 SYDVKM. CDR3 size: 14 residues. CDR3 loop: CASRAGQVNTEAFF. The CDR3 coding sequence is TGTGCCAGCAGGGCGGGACAGGTGAACACTGAAGCTTTCTTT.

This clone was seen more than once but under ten times. The junction does not match germline at one end; this may be a read error. The chain combines TRBV7-7 with TRBJ2-2, with 8 bases lining up with TRBD2. Germline assignment: CDR1 SSHAT and CDR2 FNYEAQ (reference sequence). This CDR3 is built from 16 residues. The CDR3 DNA sequence: TGTGCTAGCAGCTTAGCGGGGCAGGGCGACACCGGGGAGCTGTTTTTT. This encodes CASSLAGQGDTGELFF.

This clone was recorded many times. The CDR3 here is CAWGGTDEQYF. As DNA, the CDR3 is TGTGCCTGGGGGGGTACGGACGAGCAGTACTTC. The chain joins TRBV30 to TRBJ2-7, with D possibly being TRBD1 or TRBD2 (5 bases each). V was clipped by 5 bases and J by 5 bases, with 10 bases between them. This CDR3 is 11 amino acids long. Per germline, CDR1 GTSNPN and CDR2 SVGIG (reference sequence).

The chain links TRBV7-9 to TRBJ2-5; D possibly uses TRBD1 or TRBD2 (5 bases each). The V end lost 5 bases, the J end lost 1 base, and 11 bases lay between the germline ends. The germline gives CDR1 SEHNR, CDR2 FQNEAQ (reference sequence). This CDR3 spans 14 amino acids. As DNA, the CDR3 is TGTGCCAGCAGCCACCGGGACGGCCAAGAGACCCAGTACTTC. It yields the protein CASSHRDGQETQYF.